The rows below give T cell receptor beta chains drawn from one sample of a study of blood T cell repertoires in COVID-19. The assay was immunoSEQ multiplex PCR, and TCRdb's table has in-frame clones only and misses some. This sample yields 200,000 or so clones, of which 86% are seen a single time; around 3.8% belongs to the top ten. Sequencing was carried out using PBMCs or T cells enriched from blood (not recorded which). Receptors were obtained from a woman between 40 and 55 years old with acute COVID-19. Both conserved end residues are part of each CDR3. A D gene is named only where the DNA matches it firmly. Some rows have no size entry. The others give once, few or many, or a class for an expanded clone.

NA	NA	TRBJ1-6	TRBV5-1	TGCGCCAGCAGCTTGGCGCAGGCGCCTTATTCACCCCTCCACTTT	CASSLAQAPYSPLHF
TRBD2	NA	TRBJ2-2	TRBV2	TGTGCCAGCAGTGATACAGCGGGGGAAAACACCGGGGAGCTGTTTTTT	CASSDTAGENTGELFF
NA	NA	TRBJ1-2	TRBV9	TGTGCCAGCAGCGTGTTATCGGGGGTGACGGGGAGGTATGGCTACACCTTC	CASSVLSGVTGRYGYTF
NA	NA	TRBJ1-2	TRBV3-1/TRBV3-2	TGTGCCAGCAGCCAAGTATTACAGAACTATGGCTACACCTTC	CASSQVLQNYGYTF
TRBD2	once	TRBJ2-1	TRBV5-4	TGTGCCAGCAGCTTGGCTAGCGGCAATGAGCAGTTCTTC	CASSLASGNEQFF
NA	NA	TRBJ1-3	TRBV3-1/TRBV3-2	TGTGCCAGCAGCCAAGGAAGGGGATCTGGAAACACCATATATTTT	CASSQGRGSGNTIYF
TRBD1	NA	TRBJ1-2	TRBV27	TGTGCCAGCTCTAGGGGGCGCGAGTCAGTTGGCTACACCTTC	CASSRGRESVGYTF
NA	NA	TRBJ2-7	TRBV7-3	TGTGCCAGCAGCCCCCGTCCCCGGGGGGCAGGCGAGCAGTACTTC	CASSPRPRGAGEQYF
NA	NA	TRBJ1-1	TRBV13	TGTGCCAGCAGCCCATACCAGGACACTGAAGCTTTCTTT	CASSPYQDTEAFF
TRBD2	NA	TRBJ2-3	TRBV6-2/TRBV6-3	TGTGCCAGCAGTCCGAGGACTAGCGGGGCAGATACGCAGTATTTT	CASSPRTSGADTQYF
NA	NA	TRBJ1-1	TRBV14	TGTGCCAGCAGCCCATCGCGGGCAGAGGTTATGAACACTGAAGCTTTCTTT	CASSPSRAEVMNTEAFF
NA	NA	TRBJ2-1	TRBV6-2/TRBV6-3	TGTGCCAGCAGTTACTCCAGGGGCCCAGGGGTGCAGTTCTTC	CASSYSRGPGVQFF
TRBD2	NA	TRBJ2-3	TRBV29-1	TGCAGCGTCCAACTAGGGACTAGCGGGGCCACAGATACGCAGTATTTT	CSVQLGTSGATDTQYF
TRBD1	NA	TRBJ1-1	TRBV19	TGTGCCAGTAGTATGGTTGCTCGGGACAGGGGTACCACTGAAGCTTTCTTT	CASSMVARDRGTTEAFF
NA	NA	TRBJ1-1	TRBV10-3	TGTGCCATTCGGGGGAACACTGAAGCTTTCTTT	CAIRGNTEAFF
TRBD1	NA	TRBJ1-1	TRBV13	TGTGCCAGCAGCTCCAACCCCGGGACAGTTGAAGCTTTCTTT	CASSSNPGTVEAFF
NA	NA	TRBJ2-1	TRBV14	TGTGCCAGCAGCCTATTACTCAACAATGAGCAGTTCTTC	CASSLLLNNEQFF
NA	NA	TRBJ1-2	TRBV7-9	TGTGCCAGCAGCTTGGGCCAGGAATCCCTCGGCTACACCTTC	CASSLGQESLGYTF
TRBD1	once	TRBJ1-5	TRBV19	TGTGCCAGTAGTATCAGCAGGGGGGACAATCAGCCCCAGCATTTT	CASSISRGDNQPQHF
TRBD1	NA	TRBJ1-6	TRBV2	TGTGCCAGCAGCGGGACAGGGGGCCTTAATTCACCCCTCCACTTT	CASSGTGGLNSPLHF
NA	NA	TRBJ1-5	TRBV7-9	TGTGCCAGCAGCTTAGATACGTTGACAGACCCTTATAGCAATCAGCCCCAGCATTTT	CASSLDTLTDPYSNQPQHF
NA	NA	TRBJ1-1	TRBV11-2	TGTGCCAGCAGCCCAGGGTCGCAGCTAAAGGGGACTGAAGCTTTCTTT	CASSPGSQLKGTEAFF
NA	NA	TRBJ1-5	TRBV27	TGTGCCAGCAGTCCTACGACGGGTCAAACATATAGCAATCAGCCCCAGCATTTT	CASSPTTGQTYSNQPQHF
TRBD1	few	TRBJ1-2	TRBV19	TGTGCCACCGGGACAGTCCAGGCTAACTATGGCTACACCTTC	CATGTVQANYGYTF
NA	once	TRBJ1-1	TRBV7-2	TGTGCCAGCAGTATACAGGACACCACTGAAGCTTTCTTT	CASSIQDTTEAFF
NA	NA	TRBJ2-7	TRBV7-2	TGTGCCAGCAGCCCCTCCGGCAGGGTCACGTCCTACGAGCAGTACTTC	CASSPSGRVTSYEQYF
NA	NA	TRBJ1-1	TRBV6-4	TGTGCCAGCAGTGACGGGGCGTGGAACACTGAAGCTTTCTTT	CASSDGAWNTEAFF
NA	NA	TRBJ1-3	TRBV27	TGTGCCAGCAGTTTATATCCAGTTGGAAACACCATATATTTT	CASSLYPVGNTIYF
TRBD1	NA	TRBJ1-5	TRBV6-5	TGTGCCAGCAGTCCCCTGGGGGACAGGGTGCAGCCCCAGCATTTT	CASSPLGDRVQPQHF
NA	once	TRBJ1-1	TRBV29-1	TGCAGCGTCCAAACAGTTGAAGCTTTCTTT	CSVQTVEAFF
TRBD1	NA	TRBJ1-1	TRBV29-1	TGCAGCGCAAGGGACAGAAGGAACACTGAAGCTTTCTTT	CSARDRRNTEAFF
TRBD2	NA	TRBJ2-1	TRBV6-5	TGTGCCAGCCGAACGGGGGGTTCCCTTCATGAGCAGTTCTTC	CASRTGGSLHEQFF
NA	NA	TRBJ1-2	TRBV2	TGTGCCAGCAGTGGGGGAGGGGCCATTAAAGGCTACACCTTC	CASSGGGAIKGYTF
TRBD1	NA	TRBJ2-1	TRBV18	TGTGCCAGCTCACCACCCGGACAGGGGTGGAATGAGCAGTTCTTC	CASSPPGQGWNEQFF
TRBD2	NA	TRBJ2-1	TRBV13	TGTGCCAGCAGCCCCCTAGCGGGGGGCAGCAATGAGCAGTTCTTC	CASSPLAGGSNEQFF
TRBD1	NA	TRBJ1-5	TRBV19	TGTGCCAGTAGCCCGACAGGGGTAAGCAATCAGCCCCAGCATTTT	CASSPTGVSNQPQHF
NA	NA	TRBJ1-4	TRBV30	TGTGCCTGGTTGGACAGAACAAATGAAAAACTGTTTTTT	CAWLDRTNEKLFF
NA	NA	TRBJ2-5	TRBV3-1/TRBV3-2	TGTGCCAGCAGCCAAGAAGCATCCCAGTACTTC	CASSQEASQYF
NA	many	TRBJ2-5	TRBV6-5	TGTGCCAGCAGTTACCGAGGGGGAGCAGAGACCCAGTACTTC	CASSYRGGAETQYF
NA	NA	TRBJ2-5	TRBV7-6	TGTGCCAGCAGCTTAGGTGCGGGTACGGAGACCCAGTACTTC	CASSLGAGTETQYF
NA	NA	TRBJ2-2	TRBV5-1	TGCGCCAGCAGCCCGGTAGTAGTTAGCAGCGGGGAGCTGTTTTTT	CASSPVVVSSGELFF
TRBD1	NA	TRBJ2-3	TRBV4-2	TGTGCCAGCAGCCGGGGGACAGGGGGCTCAGAGCCAGATACGCAGTATTTT	CASSRGTGGSEPDTQYF
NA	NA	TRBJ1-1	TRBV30	TGTGCCTGGAGTGCAGGGGTGAACACTGAAGCTTTCTTT	CAWSAGVNTEAFF
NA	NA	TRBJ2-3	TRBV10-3	TGTGCCATCAGTGTAGACAGCGCACCGCAGTATTTT	CAISVDSAPQYF
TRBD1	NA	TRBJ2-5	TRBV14	TGTGCCAGCAGTACCTATTTCCGGGACAGCGGAGAGACCCAGTACTTC	CASSTYFRDSGETQYF
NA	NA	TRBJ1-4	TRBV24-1	TGTGCCACCAGTGCCCTCCGGTTGACGGATGGGGGGGAAAAACTGTTTTTT	CATSALRLTDGGEKLFF
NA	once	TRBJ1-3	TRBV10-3	TGTGCCATCATGGGGCCGGAGGGAAACCTCTCTGGAAACACCATATATTTT	CAIMGPEGNLSGNTIYF
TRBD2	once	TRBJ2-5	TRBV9	TGTGCCAGCAGCGACGCGCGGGGGCAAGAGACCCAGTACTTC	CASSDARGQETQYF
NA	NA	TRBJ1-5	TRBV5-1	TGCGCCAGCAGCTCGGACGGGGGAAGCAATCAGCCCCAGCATTTT	CASSSDGGSNQPQHF
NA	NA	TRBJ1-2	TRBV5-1	TGCGCCAGCAGCTTGGTTAGTCCCAGGGGCGAAGGCTATGGCTACACCTTC	CASSLVSPRGEGYGYTF
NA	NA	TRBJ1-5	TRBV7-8	TGTGCCAGCATGCCTGGGCTCTTAAGCAATCAGCCCCAGCATTTT	CASMPGLLSNQPQHF
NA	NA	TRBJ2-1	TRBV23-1	TGCGCCAGCAGTCGCGGTTACAATGAGCAGTTCTTC	CASSRGYNEQFF
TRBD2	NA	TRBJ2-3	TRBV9	TGTGCCAGCAGCGTAACGGGGGGTTCCTCGGATACGCAGTATTTT	CASSVTGGSSDTQYF
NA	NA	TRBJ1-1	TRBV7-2	TGTGCCAGCAGCCCGCCATGGAGGAACACTGAAGCTTTCTTT	CASSPPWRNTEAFF
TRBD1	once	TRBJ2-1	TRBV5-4	TGTGCCAGCAGCTTGATCGGGAACGGACAGGCGAGCTCCTACAATGAGCAGTTCTTC	CASSLIGNGQASSYNEQFF